This T cell receptor beta chain is drawn from a study of OX40 agonist ivuxolimab in advanced cancers. Across the whole study: Partial responses were achieved by three patients, of whom one had hepatocellular carcinoma and two had cutaneous melanoma. The study, taken as a whole, reports: CD4+ and CD8+ blood T cells expanded clonally by week 6 at 0.1 to 3.0 mg/kg.

Comment on this clone: Its antigen remains unknown.

Autoimmune disease history or systemic immunosuppression was exclusionary. Sampled blood was obtained at baseline, cycle 4 day 1, and cycle 7 day 1. V dropped 8 bases and J dropped 5 bases, with 7 bases sitting between them. CDR3 length: 10 amino acids. In germline, CDR1 is SGHTS, CDR2 YDEGEE. Measured with immunoSEQ multiplex PCR; TCRdb has only the in-frame clones, and not every one. Of about 64,000 clones listed, around 84% are singletons. The chain recombines TRBV5-8 with TRBJ2-5, with D unclear. This sequence originates from an adult with an advanced solid tumor such as melanoma, head and neck, liver or kidney cancer. Sequenced material: CD4+ or CD8+ T cells sorted from blood, taken in a trial of the OX40 agonist ivuxolimab. CDR3 coding DNA: TGTGCCAGTGGGATTGAGACCCAGTACTTC. Protein sequence: CASGIETQYF.